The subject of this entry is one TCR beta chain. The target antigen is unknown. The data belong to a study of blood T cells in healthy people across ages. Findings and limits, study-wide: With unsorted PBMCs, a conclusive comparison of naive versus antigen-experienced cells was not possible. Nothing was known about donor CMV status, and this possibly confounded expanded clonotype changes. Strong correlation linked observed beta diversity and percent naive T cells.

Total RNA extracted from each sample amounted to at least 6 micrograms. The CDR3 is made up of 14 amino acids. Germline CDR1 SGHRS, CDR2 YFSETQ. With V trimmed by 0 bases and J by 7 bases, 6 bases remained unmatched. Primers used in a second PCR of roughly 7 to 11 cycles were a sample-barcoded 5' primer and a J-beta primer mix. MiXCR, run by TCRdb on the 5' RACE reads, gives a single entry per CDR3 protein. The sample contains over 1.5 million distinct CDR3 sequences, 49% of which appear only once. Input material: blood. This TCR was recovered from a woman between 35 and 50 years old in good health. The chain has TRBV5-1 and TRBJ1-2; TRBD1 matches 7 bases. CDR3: CASSLDTTGSGYTF. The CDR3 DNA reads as TGCGCCAGCAGCTTGGATACGACAGGGAGTGGCTACACCTTC. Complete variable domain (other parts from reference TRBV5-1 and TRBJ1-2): KAGVTQTPRYLIKTRGQQVTLSCSPISGHRSVSWYQQTPGQGLQFLFEYFSETQRNKGNFPGRFSGRQFSNSRSEMNVSTLELGDSALYLCASSLDTTGSGYTFGSGTRLTVV.